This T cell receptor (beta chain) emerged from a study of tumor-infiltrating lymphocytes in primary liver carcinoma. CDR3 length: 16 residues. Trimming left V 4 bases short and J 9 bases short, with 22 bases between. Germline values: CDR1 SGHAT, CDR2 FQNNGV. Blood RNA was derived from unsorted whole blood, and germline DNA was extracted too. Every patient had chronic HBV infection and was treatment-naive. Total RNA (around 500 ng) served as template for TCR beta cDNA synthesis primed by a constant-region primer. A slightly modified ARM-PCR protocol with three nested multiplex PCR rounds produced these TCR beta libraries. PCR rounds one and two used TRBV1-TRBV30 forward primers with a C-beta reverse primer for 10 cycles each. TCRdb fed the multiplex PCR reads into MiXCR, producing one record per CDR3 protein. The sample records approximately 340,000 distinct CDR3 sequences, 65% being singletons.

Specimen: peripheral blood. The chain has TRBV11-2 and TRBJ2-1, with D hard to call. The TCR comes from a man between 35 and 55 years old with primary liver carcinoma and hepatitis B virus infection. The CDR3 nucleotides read TGTGCCAGCAGCTCCGCTCGACACCACCAGCACAGTGAGCAGTTCTTC. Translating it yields CASSSARHHQHSEQFF.